The rows below give T cell receptor beta chains drawn from one sample of a study of blood T cell repertoires in COVID-19. Sequenced by immunoSEQ multiplex PCR; TCRdb stores in-frame clones only, minus some. The sample has some 210,000 clones, roughly 86% seen once. Material for sequencing was PBMCs or T cells enriched from blood (not recorded which). These receptors were obtained from a man aged 18 to 29 with acute COVID-19. Each CDR3 is given with its conserved first and last residue. The order of the fields is V gene, J gene, clone size, CDR3 length, D gene, CDR3 protein, CDR3 DNA. The D gene is left open where the match is weak. Clone size is not always given. Where it is, it says once, few, many or a class for expanded clones.

TRBV12-5	TRBJ2-3	.	17	.	CASGLVLDRRSTDTQYF	TGTGCTAGTGGTTTGGTACTTGACAGGAGATCCACAGATACGCAGTATTTT
TRBV7-9	TRBJ1-4	.	14	TRBD1	CASSLIQGAEKLFF	TGTGCCAGCAGCTTAATACAGGGGGCTGAAAAACTGTTTTTT
TRBV2	TRBJ1-6	.	14	.	CASMPGRGGSPLHF	TGTGCCAGCATGCCGGGACGCGGGGGGTCACCCCTCCACTTT
TRBV2	TRBJ1-2	few	14	.	CASSIPTGQYGYTF	TGTGCCAGCAGTATACCGACAGGACAATATGGCTACACCTTC
TRBV4-3	TRBJ1-2	.	14	.	CASSQGRGAYGYTF	TGCGCCAGCAGCCAGGGCCGGGGGGCGTATGGCTACACCTTC
TRBV13	TRBJ2-2	.	16	.	CASSLTGWGYIGELFF	TGTGCCAGCAGCCTTACAGGGTGGGGATATATCGGGGAGCTGTTTTTT
TRBV6-6	TRBJ2-3	.	17	TRBD2	CASSPRVTSGSTDTQYF	TGTGCCAGCAGTCCCCGGGTGACTAGCGGGAGCACAGATACGCAGTATTTT
TRBV5-1	TRBJ2-7	.	14	.	CASSLELERDEQYF	TGCGCCAGCAGCTTGGAACTAGAAAGGGACGAGCAGTACTTC
TRBV27	TRBJ2-5	.	12	TRBD2	CASGKSGKTQYF	TGTGCCAGCGGAAAAAGCGGGAAGACCCAGTACTTC
TRBV10-3	TRBJ2-7	.	15	TRBD1	CAISEQTGGNYEQYF	TGTGCCATCAGTGAGCAGACAGGGGGGAACTACGAGCAGTACTTC
TRBV2	TRBJ1-5	.	14	.	CASTGANSNQPQHF	TGTGCCAGCACGGGAGCGAATAGCAATCAGCCCCAGCATTTT
TRBV24-1	TRBJ2-1	.	11	.	CATSDPPSKFF	TGTGCCACCAGTGATCCCCCATCCAAGTTCTTC
TRBV6-2/TRBV6-3	TRBJ1-2	once	15	TRBD1	CASSTRTGVEFGYTF	TGTGCCAGCAGCACCCGGACAGGGGTAGAGTTTGGCTACACCTTC
TRBV4-3	TRBJ2-2	.	12	.	CASSQDYRELFF	TGCGCCAGCAGCCAGGACTACCGGGAGCTGTTTTTT
TRBV27	TRBJ1-2	.	13	.	CASTAGDHYGYTF	TGTGCCAGCACCGCAGGGGACCACTATGGCTACACCTTC
TRBV9	TRBJ2-7	.	14	TRBD2	CASSVSGTSYEQYF	TGTGCCAGCAGCGTTAGCGGGACCTCCTACGAGCAGTACTTC
TRBV29-1	TRBJ2-7	.	14	TRBD2	CSVELLAGSYEQYF	TGCAGCGTTGAACTACTAGCGGGATCCTACGAGCAGTACTTC
TRBV14	TRBJ2-1	.	12	.	CASSQAVNEQFF	TGTGCCAGCAGCCAAGCTGTCAATGAGCAGTTCTTC
TRBV14	TRBJ2-6	.	15	.	CASSQSGAGANVLTF	TGTGCCAGCAGCCAATCCGGGGCTGGGGCCAACGTCCTGACTTTC
TRBV30	TRBJ1-6	.	16	.	CAWSVGVLSYNSPLHF	TGTGCCTGGAGTGTAGGGGTCCTCTCCTATAATTCACCCCTCCACTTT
TRBV19	TRBJ2-2	.	15	TRBD1	CASSRDRVGVGELFF	TGTGCCAGTAGCCGAGACAGGGTTGGTGTCGGGGAGCTGTTTTTT
TRBV27	TRBJ2-7	.	15	.	CASSPSRTRIYEQYF	TGTGCCAGCAGTCCATCGCGCACCAGGATCTACGAGCAGTACTTC